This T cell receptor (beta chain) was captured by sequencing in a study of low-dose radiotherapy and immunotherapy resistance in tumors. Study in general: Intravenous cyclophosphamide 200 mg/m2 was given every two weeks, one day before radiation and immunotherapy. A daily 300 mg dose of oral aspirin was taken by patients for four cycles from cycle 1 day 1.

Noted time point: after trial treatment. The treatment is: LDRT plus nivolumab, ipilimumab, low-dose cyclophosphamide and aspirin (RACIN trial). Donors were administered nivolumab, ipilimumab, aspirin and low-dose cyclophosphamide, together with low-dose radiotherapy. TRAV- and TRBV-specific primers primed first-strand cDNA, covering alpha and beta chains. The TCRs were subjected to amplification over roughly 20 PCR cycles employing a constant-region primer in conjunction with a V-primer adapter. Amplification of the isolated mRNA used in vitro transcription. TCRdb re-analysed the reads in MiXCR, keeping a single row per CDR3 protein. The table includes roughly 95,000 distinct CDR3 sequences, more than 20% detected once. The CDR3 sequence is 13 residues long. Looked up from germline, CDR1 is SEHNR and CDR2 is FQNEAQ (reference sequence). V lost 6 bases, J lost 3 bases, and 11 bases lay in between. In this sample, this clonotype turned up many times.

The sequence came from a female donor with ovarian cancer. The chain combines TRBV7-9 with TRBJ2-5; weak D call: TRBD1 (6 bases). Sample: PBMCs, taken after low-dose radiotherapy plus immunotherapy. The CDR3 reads CASSPGHEETQYF. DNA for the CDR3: TGTGCCAGCAGTCCGGGACACGAAGAGACCCAGTACTTC.